One sample yielded the 15 T cell receptor beta chains listed below, sequenced in a study of blood T cell repertoires in COVID-19. Measured with immunoSEQ multiplex PCR; TCRdb has only the in-frame clones, and not every one. The table shows 210,000 or so clones, with around 82% occurring only once. The sample comprised PBMCs or T cells enriched from blood (not recorded which). The receptor source for this set is a man aged 30-40 years with acute COVID-19.

V is TRBV6-5 and J is TRBJ2-7; TRBD2 agrees at 8 bases. This CDR3 comprises 14 residues. CDR1 MNHEY and CDR2 SVGAGI come from the germline V gene. J gave up 2 bases and V 6 bases, and 6 bases lay outside the gene matches. The CDR3 sequence is CASSPPAGAYEQYF. CDR3 DNA sequence: TGTGCCAGCAGCCCGCCAGCGGGGGCCTACGAGCAGTACTTC.

In the case of this clone: At one end the junction does not follow the germline gene, possibly because of a read error. The rearrangement joins TRBV28 to TRBJ1-1; D might be TRBD1 (6 bases). The CDR3 consists of 14 residues. Germline values: CDR1 MDHEN, CDR2 SYDVKM. The CDR3 sequence: CASSLWGAGTEAFF. CDR3 sequence (DNA): TGTGCCAGCAGTCTATGGGGGGCAGGTACTGAAGCTTTCTTT.

The chain links TRBV9 to TRBJ2-1; 8 bases match TRBD2. The CDR3 is 19 residues long. CDR1 SGDLS and CDR2 YYNGEE come from the germline V gene. Germline trimming cut 0 bases from V and 0 bases from J; bases unmatched to any gene: 11. CDR3 residues: CASSVAGLAGESSYNEQFF. The CDR3 coding sequence is TGTGCCAGCAGCGTAGCTGGGCTAGCGGGCGAGAGCTCCTACAATGAGCAGTTCTTC.

V and J are TRBV9 and TRBJ2-5, with TRBD2 matching over 9 bases. CDR3 length: 16 residues. The ends lost 0 bases at V and 2 bases at J; junction bases unmatched: 5. The V gene's germline CDR1 is SGDLS and CDR2 YYNGEE. CDR3 residues: CASSVGSGGTQETQYF. The CDR3 nucleotides read TGTGCCAGCAGCGTAGGGAGCGGGGGGACACAAGAGACCCAGTACTTC.

The V call is TRBV12-3 or TRBV12-4, the J call TRBJ1-3; D gene ambiguous. The V and J ends lost 6 bases and 1 base respectively, with 4 bases between them. This CDR3 comprises 12 residues. CDR3 sequence reads: CASSPSGNTIYF. The CDR3 DNA reads TGTGCCAGCAGCCCATCTGGAAACACCATATATTTT.

This clone was found once. The rearrangement uses TRBV12-5 and TRBJ1-1; D is possibly TRBD1 (6 bases). The CDR3 loop spans 15 amino acids. Per the germline V gene, CDR1 is LGHNT and CDR2 is FRNRAP. The germline V and J ends were trimmed by 0 bases and 4 bases, with 12 bases remaining between them. The CDR3 protein is CASGLVGGGPTEAFF. The DNA of the CDR3 is TGTGCTAGTGGTTTGGTAGGGGGGGGGCCCACTGAAGCTTTCTTT.

This clone was counted ten times or more. The rearrangement uses TRBV12-3 or TRBV12-4 and TRBJ1-3; D uncertain. CDR3 length equals 13 residues. V shed 8 bases and J shed 4 bases, with 12 bases lying between them. This CDR3 reads CASRLPAGNTIYF. In DNA form, the CDR3 reads TGTGCCAGCCGCCTTCCTGCGGGAAACACCATATATTTT.

The rearrangement uses TRBV28 and TRBJ2-3, with 11 bases fitting TRBD1. The CDR3 loop spans 13 amino acids. With V trimmed by 11 bases and J by 4 bases, 5 bases remained unmatched. Germline-derived CDR1 and CDR2 are MDHEN and SYDVKM. The chain's CDR3 is CAGGQGASDTQYF. The CDR3 bases are TGTGCCGGTGGACAGGGGGCGTCAGATACGCAGTATTTT.

This clone has only a few counts. The rearrangement uses TRBV4-2 and TRBJ2-6; D uncertain. This CDR3 contains 16 residues. Germline CDR1 LGHNA, CDR2 YNFKEQ. V gave up 0 bases and J gave up 1 base, with 7 bases separating them. The CDR3 DNA follows: TGTGCCAGCAGCCAAGATGGTACTTCTGGGGCCAACGTCCTGACTTTC. Translating gives CASSQDGTSGANVLTF.

This clone was found a few times. Additional DNA sequences in this sample encode the identical CDR3. The gene calls are TRBV24-1 and TRBJ1-5; D possibly corresponds to TRBD1 (5 bases). Trimming pared 9 bases from V and 0 bases from J, leaving 8 bases between. Germline loops: CDR1 KGHDR, CDR2 SFDVKD. The CDR3 totals 13 residues. The chain's CDR3 is CATQGYSNQPQHF. The CDR3 bases are TGTGCCACCCAGGGTTATAGCAATCAGCCCCAGCATTTT.

This clone has just one count. The chain has TRBV5-4 and TRBJ2-7; 7 nucleotides agree with TRBD1. The germline V gene encodes CDR1 SGHNT and CDR2 YYREEE (reference sequence). With 3 bases clipped from V and 2 bases from J, the junction kept 5 bases outside the gene matches. The CDR3 has 14 amino acids. CDR3 residues: CASSWGTETYEQYF. In DNA form, the CDR3 reads TGTGCCAGCAGCTGGGGGACAGAGACCTACGAGCAGTACTTC. Complete variable domain (other parts from reference TRBV5-4 and TRBJ2-7): ETGVTQSPTHLIKTRGQQVTLRCSSQSGHNTVSWYQQALGQGPQFIFQYYREEENGRGNFPPRFSGLQFPNYSSELNVNALELDDSALYLCASSWGTETYEQYFGPGTRLTVT.

The chain couples TRBV10-2 to TRBJ2-1, with TRBD2 matching 16 bases. The CDR3 spans 17 residues. From germline, CDR1 is WSHSY and CDR2 SAAADI. V shed 3 bases and J 8 bases; nucleotides not matched to a gene: 7. CDR3 amino acids: CASSDPGTSGGAYEQFF. CDR3 coding DNA: TGCGCCAGCAGTGACCCCGGGACTAGCGGGGGGGCCTATGAGCAGTTCTTC.

The J gene is TRBJ2-1, the V gene TRBV2, with 12 positions matching TRBD2. CDR1 SNHLY and CDR2 FYNNEI come from the germline V gene. CDR3 size: 15 residues. Trimming took 7 bases from V and 2 from J; bases not matched to a gene: 3. This CDR3 reads CASKLAGGAYNEQFF. The DNA of the CDR3 is TGTGCCAGCAAGCTAGCGGGGGGGGCCTACAATGAGCAGTTCTTC. The variable domain in full, completed from reference TRBV2 and TRBJ2-1, reads EPEVTQTPSHQVTQMGQEVILRCVPISNHLYFYWYRQILGQKVEFLVSFYNNEISEKSEIFDDQFSVERPDGSNFTLKIRSTKLEDSAMYFCASKLAGGAYNEQFFGPGTRLTVL.

The table lists this clone with a count of one. This chain uses TRBV12-3 or TRBV12-4 with TRBJ1-1; possibly TRBD1 for D (5 bases). The CDR3 runs 12 residues. Trimming stripped 6 bases from V and 4 bases from J, with 9 bases between. The CDR3 coding sequence is TGTGCCAGCAGACAGGAATTCACTGAAGCTTTCTTT. It specifies CASRQEFTEAFF.

V usage is TRBV12-3 or TRBV12-4 and J usage is TRBJ2-7, with 7 bases aligning to TRBD2. The CDR3 runs 12 residues. J gave up 3 bases and V 5 bases, and 1 base lay outside the gene matches. CDR3 region: CASSRDYYEQYF. CDR3 nucleotides: TGTGCCAGCAGTAGGGACTACTACGAGCAGTACTTC.